A selection of T cell receptor beta chains follows, all from one sample in a study of OX40 agonist ivuxolimab in advanced cancers. The table came from immunoSEQ multiplex PCR; TCRdb's copy has only in-frame clones and leaves some out. The sample records tens of thousands of clones, just over 85% being singletons. Sequences were derived from CD4+ or CD8+ T cells sorted from blood, sampled in a trial of the OX40 agonist ivuxolimab. The receptor set was obtained from an adult with an advanced solid tumor such as melanoma, head and neck, liver or kidney cancer. The conserved cysteine and the conserved F or W are not part of the CDR3 here. The order of the fields is clone size, V gene, J gene, CDR3 protein. Part of the rows lack a size; the others show once, few, many or a class for expanded clones.

NA,TRBV5-6,TRBJ2-7,ASSLEGQRHFGEQY
NA,TRBV2,TRBJ2-6,ASSRSSGSGANVLT
NA,TRBV2,TRBJ1-6,ASSERTDNSPLH
NA,TRBV7-2,TRBJ1-2,ASSLDIYGYT
NA,TRBV28,TRBJ1-1,ASQVNTEAF
NA,TRBV7-8,NA,ASSTRTSGTYEQY
NA,TRBV6-1,TRBJ2-1,AKPKTQLGEQF
NA,TRBV5-1,TRBJ2-1,ASSLGTGKSSYNEQF
NA,TRBV7-2,TRBJ1-1,ASSLVWGNTEAF
NA,TRBV19,TRBJ2-2,ASSIPWGRGTGELF
NA,TRBV10-3,TRBJ2-7,AISGASGGGEQY
few,TRBV5-1,TRBJ1-2,ASRPGTGDGYT
few,TRBV30,TRBJ1-1,AWRGSPAGTEAF
NA,TRBV7-9,TRBJ1-1,ASSPQGGIMNTEAF
NA,TRBV6-1,TRBJ2-7,ASSEGLGSYEQY